This T cell receptor beta chain was recovered during a study of T-cell reconstitution after alpha-beta-depleted transplantation in children. Preparing the TCRbeta library involved the use of unique molecular identifiers. TCRdb called the PCR reads again in MiXCR, with one record for every CDR3 protein. The sample has some 400,000 distinct CDR3 sequences; 20% are singletons. The TCR sequence derives from a human donor who donated a stem cell graft to a child with acute myeloid leukemia. The starting material was PBMCs from the stem cell graft donor, obtained from the stem cell graft.

As DNA, the CDR3 is TGTGCCAGCAGTTTACTAGCAGGATCACGGAACGAGCAGTACTTC. Its translation is CASSLLAGSRNEQYF. This chain uses TRBV28 with TRBJ2-7; the D gene is possibly TRBD2 (5 bases). The CDR3 sequence is 15 residues long. Germline assignment: CDR1 MDHEN and CDR2 SYDVKM. Deletions cut 2 bases from V and 5 bases from J, with 16 bases between. The full variable domain, its missing parts supplied by reference TRBV28 and TRBJ2-7, is DVKVTQSSRYLVKRTGEKVFLECVQDMDHENMFWYRQDPGLGLRLIYFSYDVKMKEKGDIPEGYSVSREKKERFSLILESASTNQTSMYLCASSLLAGSRNEQYFGPGTRLTVT.